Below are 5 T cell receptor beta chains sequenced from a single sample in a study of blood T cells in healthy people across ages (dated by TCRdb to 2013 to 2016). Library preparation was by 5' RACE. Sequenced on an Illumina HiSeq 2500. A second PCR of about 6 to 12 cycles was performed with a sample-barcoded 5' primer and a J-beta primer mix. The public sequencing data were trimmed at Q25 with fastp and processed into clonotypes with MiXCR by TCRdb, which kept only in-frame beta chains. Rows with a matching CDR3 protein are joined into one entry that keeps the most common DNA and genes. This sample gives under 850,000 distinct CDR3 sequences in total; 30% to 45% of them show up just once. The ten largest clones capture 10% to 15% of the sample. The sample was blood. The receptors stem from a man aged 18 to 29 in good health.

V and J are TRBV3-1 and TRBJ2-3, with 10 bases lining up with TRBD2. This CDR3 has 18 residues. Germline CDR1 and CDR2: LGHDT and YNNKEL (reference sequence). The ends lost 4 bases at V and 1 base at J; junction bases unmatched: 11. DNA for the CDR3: TGTGCCAGCAGCCGAGCGTTTTGGGGGACTAGCGGCACAGATACGCAGTATTTT. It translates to CASSRAFWGTSGTDTQYF.

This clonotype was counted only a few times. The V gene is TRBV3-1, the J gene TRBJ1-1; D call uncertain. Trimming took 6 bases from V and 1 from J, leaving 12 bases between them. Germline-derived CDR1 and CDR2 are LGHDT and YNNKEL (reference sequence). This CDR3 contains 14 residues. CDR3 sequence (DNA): TGTGCCAGCAGGTCACAGACGAGGAACACTGAAGCTTTCTTT. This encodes CASRSQTRNTEAFF.

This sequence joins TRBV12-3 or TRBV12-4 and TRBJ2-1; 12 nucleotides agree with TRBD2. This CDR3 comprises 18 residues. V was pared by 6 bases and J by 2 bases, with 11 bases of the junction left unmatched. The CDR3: CASRKGASGGAAYNEQFF. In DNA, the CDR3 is TGTGCCAGCAGGAAGGGGGCTAGCGGGGGGGCTGCCTACAATGAGCAGTTCTTC.

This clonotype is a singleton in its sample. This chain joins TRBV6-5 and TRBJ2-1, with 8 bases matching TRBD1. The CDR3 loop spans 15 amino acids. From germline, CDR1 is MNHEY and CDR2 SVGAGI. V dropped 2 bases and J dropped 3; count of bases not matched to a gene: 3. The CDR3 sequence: CASSYGTGNYNEQFF. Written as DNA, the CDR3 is TGTGCCAGCAGTTACGGGACAGGTAACTACAATGAGCAGTTCTTC.

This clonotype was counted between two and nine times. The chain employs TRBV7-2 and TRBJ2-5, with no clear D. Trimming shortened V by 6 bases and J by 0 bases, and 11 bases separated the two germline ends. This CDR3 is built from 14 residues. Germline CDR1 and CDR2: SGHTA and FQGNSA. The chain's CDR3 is CASRLAPYQETQYF. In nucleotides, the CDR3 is TGTGCCAGCAGGTTGGCTCCGTACCAAGAGACCCAGTACTTC.